The 2 T cell receptor beta chains given below trace back to one sample, sequenced in a study of T cell responses to AZD1222 COVID-19 vaccine. Measured with immunoSEQ multiplex PCR; TCRdb has only the in-frame clones, and not every one. The table has 170,000 or so clones, just over 90% seen once. The sample here was peripheral blood, taken on day 0 of AZD1222 vaccination. These receptors were taken from an adult in good health.

The V call is TRBV27, the J call TRBJ2-7; TRBD2 is a possible D gene (6 bases). Germline V gene lookup returns CDR1 MNHEY and CDR2 SMNVEV (reference sequence). There are 15 residues in the CDR3. Trimming removed 2 bases at V and 6 bases at J, with 17 bases between. The CDR3 nucleotides are TGTGCCAGCAGTTTACTCGCAGGGACTCCTGGCGAGCAGTACTTC. Its protein is CASSLLAGTPGEQYF.

The rearrangement links TRBV5-1 to TRBJ2-7; 9 bases line up with TRBD1. V lost 3 bases and J lost 5; bases outside the gene matches: 6. Germline loops: CDR1 SGHRS, CDR2 YFSETQ. The CDR3 is 14 residues long. The CDR3 loop reads CASSWGQGPNEQYF. DNA for the CDR3: TGCGCCAGCAGCTGGGGACAGGGTCCCAACGAGCAGTACTTC.